The TCR beta chain described here comes from a study of blood T cell repertoires in COVID-19. Study-wide context: Acute and convalescent COVID-19 specimens originated in the United States, Italy and Spain. The cDNA or gDNA used as material had been derived from T cells, B-cell-depleted T cells, or PBMCs.

How the authors handled the data: Estimates of nucleated cell counts were drawn from the amplification of reference gene primers. The table came from immunoSEQ multiplex PCR; TCRdb's copy has only in-frame clones and leaves some out. V, J and clone size are taken as reported in that table, and D and trimming were inferred from the DNA itself. The data contain about 88,000 clones, about 90% of them singletons. This CDR3 has 15 amino acids. CDR1 and CDR2 from the germline V gene are MNHEY and SVGAGI. V dropped 4 bases and J dropped 3; count of bases not matched to a gene: 4. The J gene is TRBJ2-2, the V gene TRBV6-5; 8 bases fit TRBD2. The sample consisted of peripheral blood. The TCR sequence derives from a male donor with acute or convalescent COVID-19. The CDR3 region has the DNA TGTGCCAGCAGTTCCGGGGGGGCCTACACCGGGGAGCTGTTTTTT. It yields the protein CASSSGGAYTGELFF.